Here is one T cell receptor (beta chain) with its context. Its specificity is not known. The record originates from a study of cytomegalovirus exposure and HLA in healthy donors. Researchers ran the PCR with 60 Vbeta and 13 Jbeta primers. Data came from immunoSEQ multiplex PCR; TCRdb stores just in-frame clones and leaves some out. Its table lists about 140,000 clones. Study-level findings and limits: One later analysis reportedly identified an Asian-associated ancestry cluster that showed fewer N-insertions than the approximately 710-donor mean. Immune exposure was documented only through CMV serostatus. The majority of TCR sequences were rare, yet some public TCRs appeared in many donors. There was a cluster of highly shared sequence variants that was likely a sequencing artifact.

The CDR3 runs 15 residues. V was pared by 1 base and J by 4 bases, with 13 bases between. Germline CDR1 SGHVS, CDR2 FQNEAQ. The sample comprised PBMCs. This rearrangement joins TRBV7-8 to TRBJ1-2; possibly TRBD1 for D (5 bases). The clonotype originates from a male donor in good health and CMV-seronegative. CDR3 amino acids: CASSLDRQKIYGYTF. Here the CDR3 DNA reads TGTGCCAGCAGCTTAGATCGACAGAAAATCTATGGCTACACCTTC.